The clone carrying this T cell receptor (beta chain) was detected only a few times. What it binds is unknown. This specimen comes from a study of response to subunit inactivated influenza vaccine. Overall study findings and caveats: Authors proposed each seasonal influenza vaccination draws in few new T cells.

The CDR3 length is 13 residues. The V gene's germline CDR1 is SEHNR and CDR2 FQNEAQ (reference sequence). V was pared by 5 bases and J by 6 bases, with 11 bases between. TCRdb re-analysed the RT-PCR reads in MiXCR, keeping a single row per CDR3 protein. The sample carries hundreds of thousands of distinct CDR3 sequences, around 20% recorded once. The rearrangement links TRBV7-9 to TRBJ2-1; D unresolved. This sample comprised PBMCs from blood, obtained more than 4 days after vaccination. The TCR comes from a man between 50 and 59 years old who received an inactivated influenza vaccine. CDR3 in amino acids: CASSDQDGNEQFF. The CDR3 DNA follows: TGTGCCAGCAGCGACCAGGATGGCAATGAGCAGTTCTTC.